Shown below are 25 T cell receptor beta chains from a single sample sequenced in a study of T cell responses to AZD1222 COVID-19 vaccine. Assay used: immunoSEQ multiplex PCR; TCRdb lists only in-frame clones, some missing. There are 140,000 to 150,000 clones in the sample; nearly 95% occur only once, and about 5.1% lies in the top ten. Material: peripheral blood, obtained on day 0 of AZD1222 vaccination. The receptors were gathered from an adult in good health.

CDR3 DNA: TGTGCCAGCAGCCAAGTACAGGGCTTCTACTTC. Residues: CASSQVQGFYF. The chain joins TRBV3-1 (or the pseudogene TRBV3-2) to TRBJ2-5, with D perhaps TRBD1 (6 bases). CDR3 length: 11 residues. The germline gives CDR1 LGHDT, CDR2 YNNKEL (reference sequence). Trimming stripped 1 base from V and 14 bases from J, with 11 bases between.

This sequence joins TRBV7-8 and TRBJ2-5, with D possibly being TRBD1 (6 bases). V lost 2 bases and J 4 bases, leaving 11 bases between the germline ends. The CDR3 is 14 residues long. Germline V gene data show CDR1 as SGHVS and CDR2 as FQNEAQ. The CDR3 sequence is CASSLTRGPETQYF. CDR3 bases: TGTGCCAGCAGCTTAACCAGGGGCCCAGAGACCCAGTACTTC.

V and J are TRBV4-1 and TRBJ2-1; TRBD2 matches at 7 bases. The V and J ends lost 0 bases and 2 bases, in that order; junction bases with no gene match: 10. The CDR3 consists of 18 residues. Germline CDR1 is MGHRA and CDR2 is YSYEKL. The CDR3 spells CASSQDRWGGGTYNEQFF. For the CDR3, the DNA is TGCGCCAGCAGCCAAGATAGGTGGGGGGGAGGTACCTACAATGAGCAGTTCTTC.

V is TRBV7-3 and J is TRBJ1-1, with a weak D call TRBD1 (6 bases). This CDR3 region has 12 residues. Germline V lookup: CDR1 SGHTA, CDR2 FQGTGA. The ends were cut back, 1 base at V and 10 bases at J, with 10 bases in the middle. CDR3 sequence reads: CASSLNRVGAFF. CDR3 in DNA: TGTGCCAGCAGCTTAAACAGGGTTGGAGCTTTCTTT.

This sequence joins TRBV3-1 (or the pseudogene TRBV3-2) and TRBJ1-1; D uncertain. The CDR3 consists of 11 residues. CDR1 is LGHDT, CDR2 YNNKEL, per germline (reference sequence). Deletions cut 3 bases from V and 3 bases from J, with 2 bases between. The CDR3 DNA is TGTGCCAGCAGCCAGGACACTGAAGCTTTCTTT. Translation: CASSQDTEAFF.

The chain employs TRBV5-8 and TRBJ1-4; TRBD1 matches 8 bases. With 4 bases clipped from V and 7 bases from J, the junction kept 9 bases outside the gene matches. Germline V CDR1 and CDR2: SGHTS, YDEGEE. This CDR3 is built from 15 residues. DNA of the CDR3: TGTGCCAGCAGCCTAGGACAGGGCAGCCCTGAAAAACTGTTTTTT. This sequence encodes CASSLGQGSPEKLFF. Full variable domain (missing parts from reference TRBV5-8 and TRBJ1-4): EAGVTQSPTHLIKTRGQQATLRCSPISGHTSVYWYQQALGLGLQFLLWYDEGEERNRGNFPPRFSGRQFPNYSSELNVNALELEDSALYLCASSLGQGSPEKLFFGSGTQLSVL.

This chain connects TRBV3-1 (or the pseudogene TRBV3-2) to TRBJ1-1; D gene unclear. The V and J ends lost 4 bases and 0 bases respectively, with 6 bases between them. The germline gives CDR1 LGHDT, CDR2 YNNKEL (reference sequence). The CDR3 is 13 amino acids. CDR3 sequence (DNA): TGTGCCAGCAGCCCAAGCATGAACACTGAAGCTTTCTTT. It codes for CASSPSMNTEAFF.

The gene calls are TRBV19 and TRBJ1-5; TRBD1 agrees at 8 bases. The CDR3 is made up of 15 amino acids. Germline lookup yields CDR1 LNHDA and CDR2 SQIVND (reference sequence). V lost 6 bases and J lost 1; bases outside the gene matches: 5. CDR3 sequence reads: CASSPGQGSNQPQHF. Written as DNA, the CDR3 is TGTGCCAGTAGCCCCGGACAGGGAAGCAATCAGCCCCAGCATTTT. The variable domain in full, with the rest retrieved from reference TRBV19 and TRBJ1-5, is DGGITQSPKYLFRKEGQNVTLSCEQNLNHDAMYWYRQDPGQGLRLIYYSQIVNDFQKGDIAEGYSVSREKKESFPLTVTSAQKNPTAFYLCASSPGQGSNQPQHFGDGTRLSIL.

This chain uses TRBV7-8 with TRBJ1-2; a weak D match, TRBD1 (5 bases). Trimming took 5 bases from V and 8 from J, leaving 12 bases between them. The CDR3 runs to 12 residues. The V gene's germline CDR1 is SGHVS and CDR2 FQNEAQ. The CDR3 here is CASSATRGGYTF. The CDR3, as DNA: TGTGCCAGCAGCGCCACAAGGGGAGGCTACACCTTC.

For the CDR3, the DNA is TGCAGTGCTAGAGAGGGACTAGCGGAGTTCTTC. This encodes CSAREGLAEFF. This chain joins TRBV20-1 and TRBJ2-1, with 11 bases that match TRBD2. The junction had 0 bases not matched to a gene; V was cut back by 0 bases and J by 14 bases. Germline V CDR1 and CDR2: DFQATT, SNEGSKA (reference sequence). The length of the CDR3 is 11 residues.

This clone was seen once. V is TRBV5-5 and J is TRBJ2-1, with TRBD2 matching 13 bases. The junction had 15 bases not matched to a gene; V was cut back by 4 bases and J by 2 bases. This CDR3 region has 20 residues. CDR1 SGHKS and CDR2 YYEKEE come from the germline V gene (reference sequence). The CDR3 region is CASSASTGTSGIGAYNEQFF. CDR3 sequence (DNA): TGTGCCAGCAGCGCTTCGACCGGGACTAGCGGGATAGGGGCCTACAATGAGCAGTTCTTC.

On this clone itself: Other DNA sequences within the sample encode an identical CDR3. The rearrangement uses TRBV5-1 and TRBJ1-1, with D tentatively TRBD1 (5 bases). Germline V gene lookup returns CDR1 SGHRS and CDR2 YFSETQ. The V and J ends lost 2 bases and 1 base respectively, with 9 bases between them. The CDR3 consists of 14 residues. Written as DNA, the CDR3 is TGCGCCAGCAGCTTAGGGGAACAGAACACTGAAGCTTTCTTT. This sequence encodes CASSLGEQNTEAFF.

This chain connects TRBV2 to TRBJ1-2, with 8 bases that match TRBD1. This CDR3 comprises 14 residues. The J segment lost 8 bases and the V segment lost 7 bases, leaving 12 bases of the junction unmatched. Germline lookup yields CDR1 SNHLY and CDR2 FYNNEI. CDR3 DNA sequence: TGTGCCAGCACCCTGGGGACAGGATCGAAAGGCTACACCTTC. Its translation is CASTLGTGSKGYTF.

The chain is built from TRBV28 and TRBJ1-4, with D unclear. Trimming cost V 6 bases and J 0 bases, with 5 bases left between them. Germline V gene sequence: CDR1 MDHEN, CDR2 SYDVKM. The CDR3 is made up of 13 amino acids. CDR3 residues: CASRVSTNEKLFF. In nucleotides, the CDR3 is TGTGCCAGCAGGGTTTCAACTAATGAAAAACTGTTTTTT.

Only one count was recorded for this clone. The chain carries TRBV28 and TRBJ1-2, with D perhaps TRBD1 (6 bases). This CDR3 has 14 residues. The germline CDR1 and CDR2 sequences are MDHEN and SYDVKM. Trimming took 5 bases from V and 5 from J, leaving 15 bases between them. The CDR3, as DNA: TGTGCCAGCAGTCCACAGGGACCCGGGTATGGCTACACCTTC. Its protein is CASSPQGPGYGYTF.

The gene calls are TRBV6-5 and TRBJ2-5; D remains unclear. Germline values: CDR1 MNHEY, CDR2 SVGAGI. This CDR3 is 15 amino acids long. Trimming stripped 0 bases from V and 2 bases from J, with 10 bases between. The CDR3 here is CASSYSSQLQETQYF. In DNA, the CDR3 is TGTGCCAGCAGTTACTCGAGCCAGCTACAAGAGACCCAGTACTTC.

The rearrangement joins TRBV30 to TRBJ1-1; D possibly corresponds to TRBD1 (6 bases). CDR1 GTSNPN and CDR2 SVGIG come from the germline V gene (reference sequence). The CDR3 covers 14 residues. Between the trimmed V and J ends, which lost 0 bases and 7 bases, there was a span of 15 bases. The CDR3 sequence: CAWSVLRGFGEAFF. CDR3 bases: TGTGCCTGGAGTGTACTTAGGGGGTTTGGTGAAGCTTTCTTT.

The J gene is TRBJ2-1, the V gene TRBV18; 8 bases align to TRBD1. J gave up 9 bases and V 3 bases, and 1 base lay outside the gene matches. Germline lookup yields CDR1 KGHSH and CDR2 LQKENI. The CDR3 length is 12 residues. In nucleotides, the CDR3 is TGTGCCAGCTCACCGACAGGGGTTGAGCAGTTCTTC. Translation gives CASSPTGVEQFF.

The CDR3 DNA follows: TGTGCCAGCAGCTTAACGGGGGCAGATACGCAGTATTTT. Residues: CASSLTGADTQYF. The V and J genes are TRBV11-1 and TRBJ2-3, with D possibly being TRBD2 (6 bases). The CDR3 length is 13 residues. Trimming removed 2 bases from V and 4 bases from J, with 7 bases in between. Germline values: CDR1 SGHAT, CDR2 FQDESV (reference sequence).

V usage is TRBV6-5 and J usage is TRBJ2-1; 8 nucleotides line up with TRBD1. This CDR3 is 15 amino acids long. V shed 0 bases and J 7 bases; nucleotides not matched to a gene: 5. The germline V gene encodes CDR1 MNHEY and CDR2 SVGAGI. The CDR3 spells CASSYSWDRHNEQFF. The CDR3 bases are TGTGCCAGCAGTTACTCGTGGGACAGGCATAATGAGCAGTTCTTC.

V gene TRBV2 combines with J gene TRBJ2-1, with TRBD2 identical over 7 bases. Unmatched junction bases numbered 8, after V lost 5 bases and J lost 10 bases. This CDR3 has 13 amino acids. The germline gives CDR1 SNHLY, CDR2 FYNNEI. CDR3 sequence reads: CASSPRLAGEQFF. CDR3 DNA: TGTGCCAGCAGTCCTCGACTAGCCGGAGAGCAGTTCTTC.

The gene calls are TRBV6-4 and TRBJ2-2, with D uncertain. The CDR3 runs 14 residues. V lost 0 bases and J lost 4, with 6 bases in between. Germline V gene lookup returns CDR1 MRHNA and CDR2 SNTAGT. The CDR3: CASSDSTITGELFF. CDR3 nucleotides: TGTGCCAGCAGTGACTCAACTATCACCGGGGAGCTGTTTTTT.

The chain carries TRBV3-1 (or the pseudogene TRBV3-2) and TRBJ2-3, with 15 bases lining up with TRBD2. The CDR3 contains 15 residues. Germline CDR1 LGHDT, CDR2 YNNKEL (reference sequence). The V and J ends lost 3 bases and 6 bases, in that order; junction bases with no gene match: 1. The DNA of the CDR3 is TGTGCCAGCAGCCATGGACTAGCGGGGGGGGATACGCAGTATTTT. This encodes CASSHGLAGGDTQYF.

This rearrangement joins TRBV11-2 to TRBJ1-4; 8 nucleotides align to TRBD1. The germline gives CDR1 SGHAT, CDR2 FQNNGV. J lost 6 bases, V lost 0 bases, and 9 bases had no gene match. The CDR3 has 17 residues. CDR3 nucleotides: TGTGCCAGCAGCTTAGACGGTGGCAGGGGGCTCGATGAAAAACTGTTTTTT. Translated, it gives CASSLDGGRGLDEKLFF.

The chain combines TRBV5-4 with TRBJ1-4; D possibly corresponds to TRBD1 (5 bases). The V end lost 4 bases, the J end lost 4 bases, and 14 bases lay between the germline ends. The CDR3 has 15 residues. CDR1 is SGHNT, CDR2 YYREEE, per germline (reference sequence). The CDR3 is CASSADSGGNEKLFF. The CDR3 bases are TGTGCCAGCAGCGCCGACAGTGGCGGTAATGAAAAACTGTTTTTT.